The 22 T cell receptor beta chains presented below share a single source sample, sequenced in a study of chemoradiotherapy in HPV16-positive cancers (dated by TCRdb to between 2021 and 2022). Libraries were built with the immunoSEQ multiplex PCR assay. TCRdb took this table from immuneACCESS and kept in-frame rearrangements with V and J called. Such tables lack part of the clones; where checked against another copy, unresolved V genes explain under half of the gap, and the rest is unexplained. Across this sample there are approximately 12,000 clones, with about 77% seen only once. The ten largest clones represent more than 0.9% of the sample. Specimen collection occurred from a patient who underwent chemoradiotherapy. The receptors were sampled from a human donor with HPV-associated anogenital cancer.

This clone was seen only a few times. V and J are TRBV29-1 and TRBJ2-7; 7 bases line up with TRBD1. Germline loops: CDR1 SQVTM, CDR2 ANQGSEA. With V trimmed by 0 bases and J by 3 bases, 8 bases remained unmatched. This CDR3 spans 15 amino acids. The CDR3 protein is CSVEDPGTESYEQYF. The CDR3 DNA reads as TGCAGCGTTGAAGATCCCGGGACAGAGAGCTACGAGCAGTACTTC.

This rearrangement joins TRBV5-5 to TRBJ1-1; 10 nucleotides agree with TRBD1. Losses at the gene ends were 4 bases for V and 5 bases for J; bases not matched to a gene: 11. The germline gives CDR1 SGHKS, CDR2 YYEKEE (reference sequence). The CDR3 length is 16 residues. CDR3 sequence (DNA): TGTGCCAGCAGCCCAGCTAGGACAGGGGGAGAGACTGAAGCTTTCTTT. Translation gives CASSPARTGGETEAFF.

The chain combines TRBV28 with TRBJ2-3, with D possibly matching TRBD1 (6 bases). V was pared by 4 bases and J by 2 bases, with 16 bases between. The CDR3 totals 16 residues. In germline, CDR1 is MDHEN, CDR2 SYDVKM. CDR3 coding DNA: TGTGCCAGCAGTTACGGCCCGACAGGAGCCACAGATACGCAGTATTTT. Encoded protein: CASSYGPTGATDTQYF.

The rearrangement joins TRBV12-5 to TRBJ2-2; TRBD2 aligns across 7 bases. Germline values: CDR1 LGHNT, CDR2 FRNRAP. The CDR3 is made up of 14 amino acids. V dropped 7 bases and J dropped 5; count of bases not matched to a gene: 7. The CDR3 spells CASAPGGGTGELFF. The CDR3, as DNA: TGTGCTAGTGCCCCTGGGGGGGGGACCGGGGAGCTGTTTTTT.

J is TRBJ1-5 and V is TRBV19; D ambiguous. Trimming took off 2 bases at V and 1 base at J, with 9 bases between the two ends. The germline V gene encodes CDR1 LNHDA and CDR2 SQIVND (reference sequence). The CDR3 sequence is 15 residues long. Here the CDR3 reads CASSILGPSNQPQHF. The DNA of the CDR3 is TGTGCCAGTAGTATACTCGGCCCCAGCAATCAGCCCCAGCATTTT.

This clone was counted between two and nine times. The chain combines TRBV12-5 with TRBJ2-2; 8 bases are a match to TRBD1. Per the germline V gene, CDR1 is LGHNT and CDR2 is FRNRAP. The CDR3 runs to 12 residues. Here the CDR3 DNA reads TGTGCGGACAGGGAAGGGTCCGGGGAGCTGTTTTTT. Translated: CADREGSGELFF.

This clone appeared once. The CDR3 reads CASSWGLAGDSYNEQFF. CDR3 sequence (DNA): TGTGCCAGCAGTTGGGGACTAGCGGGAGATTCCTACAATGAGCAGTTCTTC. The chain uses TRBV28 and TRBJ2-1; TRBD2 matches at 14 bases. This CDR3 comprises 17 residues. Losses at the gene ends were 4 bases for V and 1 base for J; bases not matched to a gene: 3. Germline CDR1 is MDHEN and CDR2 is SYDVKM.

The chain links TRBV27 to TRBJ1-4; maybe TRBD2 (5 bases). The J call may be mistaken, given a closer DNA end match to TRBJ2-2. The CDR3 is made up of 13 amino acids. Germline assignment: CDR1 MNHEY and CDR2 SMNVEV (reference sequence). CDR3 amino acids: CASSRGPGKELFF. The CDR3 DNA follows: TGTGCCAGCAGCCGAGGTCCGGGGAAGGAGCTGTTTTTT.

Only a few counts were recorded for this clone. The chain employs TRBV4-1 and TRBJ2-7; 9 bases are shared with TRBD1. Germline CDR1 is MGHRA and CDR2 is YSYEKL. The CDR3 runs 12 residues. With V trimmed by 11 bases and J by 7 bases, 9 bases remained unmatched. CDR3 sequence (DNA): TGCGCCGGGTCGGGACAGGGTGCAGAGCAGTACTTC. As protein: CAGSGQGAEQYF.

The chain joins TRBV19 to TRBJ1-3, with D possibly TRBD1 on 5 matching bases. The CDR3 loop spans 15 amino acids. The germline CDR1 and CDR2 sequences are LNHDA and SQIVND (reference sequence). Trimming took 2 bases from V and 0 from J, leaving 8 bases between them. Here the CDR3 reads CASSIRQGSGNTIYF. In nucleotides, the CDR3 is TGTGCCAGTAGTATACGTCAGGGCTCTGGAAACACCATATATTTT.

The sample holds a few counts of this clone. The rearrangement links TRBV5-6 to TRBJ2-7, with D possibly TRBD1 on 6 matching bases. The CDR3 has 13 residues. Trimming took 6 bases from V and 1 from J, leaving 11 bases between them. The germline CDR1 and CDR2 sequences are SGHDT and YYEEEE. CDR3 bases: TGTGCCAGCAACCTCAGGGGTTCCTACGAGCAGTACTTC. This encodes CASNLRGSYEQYF.

The chain links TRBV5-1 to TRBJ2-7; either TRBD1 or TRBD2 may fit D (5 bases each). Germline CDR1 and CDR2: SGHRS and YFSETQ. Trimming stripped 3 bases from V and 7 bases from J, with 11 bases between. The CDR3 loop spans 12 amino acids. CDR3: CASSSGTLEQYF. Written as DNA, the CDR3 is TGCGCCAGCAGCTCCGGGACGTTGGAGCAGTACTTC.

This clone was recorded only once. The J gene is TRBJ2-5, the V gene TRBV5-6, with D perhaps TRBD1 (6 bases). The DNA end lines up better with TRBJ2-7; the J call may be wrong. Germline V CDR1 and CDR2: SGHDT, YYEEEE. CDR3 length: 14 residues. CDR3: CASSLGQATYEQYF. The CDR3 DNA reads as TGTGCCAGCAGCTTGGGACAGGCCACCTACGAGCAGTACTTC.

The chain combines TRBV19 with TRBJ2-5; 7 positions agree with TRBD1. The CDR3 sequence is 14 residues long. The germline gives CDR1 LNHDA, CDR2 SQIVND (reference sequence). V trimming: 5 bases; J trimming: 7 bases; junction bases outside the gene matches: 10. The DNA of the CDR3 is TGTGCCAGTAGTGAGGCAGGGGGAATCGGGACCCAGTACTTC. Protein product: CASSEAGGIGTQYF. Using reference TRBV19 and TRBJ2-5 for the parts outside the CDR3, the full variable domain is DGGITQSPKYLFRKEGQNVTLSCEQNLNHDAMYWYRQDPGQGLRLIYYSQIVNDFQKGDIAEGYSVSREKKESFPLTVTSAQKNPTAFYLCASSEAGGIGTQYFGPGTRLLVL.

The J gene is TRBJ2-6, the V gene TRBV7-8; no clear D gene. Germline assignment: CDR1 SGHVS and CDR2 FQNEAQ. This CDR3 contains 16 residues. V lost 2 bases to trimming and J lost 5 bases, with 13 bases between them. Written as DNA, the CDR3 is TGTGCCAGCAGCTTATTCTCACAAAGTCGGGCCAACGTCCTGACTTTC. The encoded protein is CASSLFSQSRANVLTF.

The chain is built from TRBV7-9 and TRBJ2-7; D possibly corresponds to TRBD2 (6 bases). The germline V and J ends were trimmed by 1 base and 9 bases, with 7 bases remaining between them. The CDR3 loop spans 11 amino acids. Germline CDR1 reads SEHNR; CDR2 reads FQNEAQ (reference sequence). The CDR3 DNA sequence: TGTGCCAGCAGCTTAGAGGAGGGGCAGTACTTC. This codes for CASSLEEGQYF.

The rearrangement links TRBV6-5 to TRBJ1-1; tentative D call: TRBD1 (5 bases). There are 14 residues in the CDR3. V shed 0 bases and J shed 11 bases, with 16 bases lying between them. Germline assignment: CDR1 MNHEY and CDR2 SVGAGI. CDR3 in amino acids: CASSYSPGRNDAFF. CDR3 bases: TGTGCCAGCAGTTACTCCCCGGGACGTAACGACGCTTTCTTT.

The rearrangement links TRBV2 to TRBJ2-7; D possibly uses TRBD1 or TRBD2 (5 bases each). The CDR3 has 14 amino acids. Trimming took off 3 bases at V and 0 bases at J, with 9 bases between the two ends. Germline CDR1 is SNHLY and CDR2 is FYNNEI. The DNA of the CDR3 is TGTGCCAGCAGTGAGGGGACGGGCTCCTACGAGCAGTACTTC. This gives the protein CASSEGTGSYEQYF. Supplemented by reference TRBV2 and TRBJ2-7, the full variable domain reads EPEVTQTPSHQVTQMGQEVILRCVPISNHLYFYWYRQILGQKVEFLVSFYNNEISEKSEIFDDQFSVERPDGSNFTLKIRSTKLEDSAMYFCASSEGTGSYEQYFGPGTRLTVT.

The chain uses TRBV5-1 and TRBJ1-1; D not certain. Per germline, CDR1 SGHRS and CDR2 YFSETQ. The CDR3 length is 14 residues. The V gene lost 0 bases and the J gene lost 4 bases, with 10 bases spanning the gap. For the CDR3, the DNA is TGCGCCAGCAGCTTGGCCGTCAGCGGCACTGAAGCTTTCTTT. It specifies CASSLAVSGTEAFF.

The chain recombines TRBV19 with TRBJ2-5; 7 positions agree with TRBD2. Trimming at V came to 3 bases and at J to 7 bases, leaving 2 bases not matched to a gene. Per germline, CDR1 LNHDA and CDR2 SQIVND (reference sequence). There are 12 residues in the CDR3. The CDR3 sequence is CASSMGGATQYF. The CDR3 bases are TGTGCCAGTAGTATGGGAGGGGCGACCCAGTACTTC.

This chain links TRBV7-6 with TRBJ1-1; D is uncertain. Trimming stripped 6 bases from V and 1 base from J, with 9 bases between. Germline CDR1 is SGHVS and CDR2 is FNYEAQ. This CDR3 comprises 13 residues. The DNA of the CDR3 is TGTGCCAGCAGACGTACAAAGAACACTGAAGCTTTCTTT. It encodes CASRRTKNTEAFF.

The CDR3 here is CASSLWGQESDTQYF. CDR3 nucleotide sequence: TGCGCCAGCAGCTTGTGGGGACAGGAGTCAGATACGCAGTATTTT. V is TRBV5-1 and J is TRBJ2-3; 8 positions match TRBD1. Germline-derived CDR1 and CDR2 are SGHRS and YFSETQ. J gave up 4 bases and V 1 base, and 5 bases lay outside the gene matches. The CDR3 is 15 residues long.